This T cell receptor (beta chain) was recorded in a study (dated by TCRdb to about 2013). CDR3 length: 14 amino acids, cysteine to phenylalanine. The entry retains the CDR3 DNA only, 42 bases that are in frame from base 1. According to the germline V gene, CDR1 reads SGHDN and CDR2 reads FVKESK. Trimming costs V 0 bases and J 2 bases, and their ends lie 7 bases apart. These reads were obtained on an Illumina Genome Analyzer IIx. TCRdb trimmed public reads at Q25 via fastp, called clones via MiXCR and kept in-frame beta chains. Every distinct CDR3 protein forms one entry, paired with its most common genes and DNA. Counted in this sample were fewer than 9,000 distinct CDR3 sequences; roughly 32% of them appeared once. The ten largest clones capture roughly 20% of the sample. This clonotype registers as medium-sized (0.01 to 0.1%) within its sample. What antigen it recognizes has not been identified. Per-base qualities were not stored, and no clone one base away is much larger.

The sequence derives from a human donor. The chain employs TRBV14 and TRBJ1-2; no D gene is confidently identified. Material for sequencing was blood. The nucleotides read TGTGCCAGCAGCCAAGAGGTGGTAAACTATGGCTACACCTTC. Translated, this gives CASSQEVVNYGYTF.